The 18 T cell receptor beta chains below all came from one sample that was sequenced in a study of T cell responses to AZD1222 COVID-19 vaccine (dated by TCRdb to the early 2020s). Libraries came from the immunoSEQ multiplex PCR assay. The table comes from immuneACCESS by way of TCRdb, which keeps in-frame sequences with V and J called. Part of the clones is missing from these tables; in studies checked, under half for an unresolved V gene and the rest for unknown reasons. This sample is represented by approximately 150,000 clones; about 90% of them were singletons. Roughly 4.4% of the sample is in the top ten clones. The time point label, read with the paper, signifies: baseline before first vaccination. This sample's treatment or condition label indicates: meningococcal conjugate vaccine given as trial control. The specimen was peripheral blood, collected on day 0 of MenACWY control vaccination. The receptors originated from an adult in good health.

Only one count was recorded for this clone. The chain carries TRBV19 and TRBJ2-2; D might be TRBD1 (6 bases). The length of the CDR3 is 15 residues. V lost 6 bases and J lost 2, with 13 bases in between. Looked up from germline, CDR1 is LNHDA and CDR2 is SQIVND (reference sequence). CDR3 amino acids: CASSTTGTNTGELFF. The CDR3, as DNA: TGTGCCAGTAGCACCACCGGGACAAACACCGGGGAGCTGTTTTTT.

The rearrangement joins TRBV19 to TRBJ1-5; 8 bases fit TRBD1. CDR3 length: 16 amino acids. With 1 base clipped from V and 6 bases from J, the junction kept 8 bases outside the gene matches. The germline CDR1 and CDR2 sequences are LNHDA and SQIVND (reference sequence). The CDR3 is CASSIGQNRGIQPQHF. In DNA form, the CDR3 reads TGTGCCAGTAGTATAGGTCAGAACAGGGGGATTCAGCCCCAGCATTTT.

The chain is built from TRBV7-2 and TRBJ2-7; D unresolved. CDR1 is SGHTA, CDR2 FQGNSA, per germline. CDR3 length equals 12 residues. The V end lost 1 base, the J end lost 2 bases, and 3 bases lay between the germline ends. The CDR3 spells CASSLVAYEQYF. The CDR3 DNA reads TGTGCCAGCAGCTTAGTTGCCTACGAGCAGTACTTC. The full variable domain, rest sourced from reference TRBV7-2 and TRBJ2-7, is GAGVSQSPSNKVTEKGKDVELRCDPISGHTALYWYRQSLGQGLEFLIYFQGNSAPDKSGLPSDRFSAERTGGSVSTLTIQRTQQEDSAVYLCASSLVAYEQYFGPGTRLTVT.

V gene TRBV7-9 combines with J gene TRBJ1-2, with D maybe TRBD1 (6 bases). Germline CDR1 reads SEHNR; CDR2 reads FQNEAQ (reference sequence). The CDR3 consists of 14 residues. Trimming cost V 1 base and J 7 bases, with 13 bases left between them. CDR3 loop: CASSLGRGAGGYTF. In DNA form, the CDR3 reads TGTGCCAGCAGCTTAGGTCGGGGGGCAGGTGGCTACACCTTC.

The chain has TRBV6-6 and TRBJ2-2; D remains unclear. The germline V gene encodes CDR1 MNHNY and CDR2 SVGAGI (reference sequence). This CDR3 is built from 14 residues. With 0 bases removed from V and 1 base from J, the gap between germline ends came to 3 bases. The CDR3 region has the DNA TGTGCCAGCAGTTACTCTCAGAACACCGGGGAGCTGTTTTTT. Encoded protein: CASSYSQNTGELFF.

The chain couples TRBV30 to TRBJ2-5; TRBD2 matches at 9 bases. Germline trimming cut 3 bases from V and 2 bases from J; bases unmatched to any gene: 7. Germline V gene lookup returns CDR1 GTSNPN and CDR2 SVGIG (reference sequence). This CDR3 region has 15 residues. The CDR3 DNA reads TGTGCCTGGAGCTACCAGGCGGGGGGGCAAGAGACCCAGTACTTC. As protein: CAWSYQAGGQETQYF.

This chain links TRBV2 with TRBJ2-2, with TRBD2 matching 8 bases. There are 14 residues in the CDR3. Germline-derived CDR1 and CDR2 are SNHLY and FYNNEI. J was trimmed by 7 bases and V by 8 bases; bases with no gene match: 9. CDR3 sequence reads: CASAVSGIGGELFF. For the CDR3, the DNA is TGTGCCAGCGCCGTTAGCGGGATTGGCGGGGAGCTGTTTTTT.

The chain joins TRBV11-2 to TRBJ1-2; weak D call: TRBD1 (6 bases). V gave up 3 bases and J gave up 6 bases, with 14 bases separating them. This CDR3 has 14 residues. Germline V gene data show CDR1 as SGHAT and CDR2 as FQNNGV. The CDR3 loop reads CASSFTGLGDGYTF. CDR3 nucleotide sequence: TGTGCCAGCAGCTTCACAGGGCTCGGGGATGGCTACACCTTC.

V and J are TRBV7-3 and TRBJ2-1, with D unclear. V was clipped by 2 bases and J by 5 bases, with 7 bases between them. Germline values: CDR1 SGHTA, CDR2 FQGTGA. CDR3 length: 13 amino acids. CDR3 region: CASSLGPNNEQFF. CDR3 sequence (DNA): TGTGCCAGCAGCTTAGGACCAAACAATGAGCAGTTCTTC.

The genes are TRBV20-1 and TRBJ1-6; D is undetermined. The CDR3 extends over 11 amino acids. Per the germline V gene, CDR1 is DFQATT and CDR2 is SNEGSKA (reference sequence). With 6 bases removed from V and 7 bases from J, the gap between germline ends came to 7 bases. The CDR3 reads CSAPGNSPLHF. The DNA for the CDR3 is TGCAGTGCGCCCGGGAATTCACCCCTCCACTTT.

J is TRBJ2-7 and V is TRBV3-1 (or the pseudogene TRBV3-2); TRBD1 aligns across 7 bases. Germline-derived CDR1 and CDR2 are LGHDT and YNNKEL (reference sequence). The CDR3 spans 15 residues. The V gene end was trimmed by 4 bases and the J gene end by 5 bases; junction bases not matched to a gene: 11. CDR3: CASSLYRDRGNEQYF. CDR3 bases: TGTGCCAGCAGCCTCTACCGGGACAGAGGGAACGAGCAGTACTTC.

This clone was seen a handful of times. V is TRBV7-7 and J is TRBJ2-6; D might be TRBD2 (6 bases). The V end lost 5 bases, the J end lost 2 bases, and 13 bases lay between the germline ends. Germline V CDR1 and CDR2: SSHAT, FNYEAQ (reference sequence). This CDR3 has 16 amino acids. The CDR3 reads CASSPPGGAGANVLTF. The DNA for the CDR3 is TGTGCCAGCAGCCCCCCCGGAGGGGCTGGGGCCAACGTCCTGACTTTC.

The chain carries TRBV19 and TRBJ2-7, with D possibly TRBD2 on 6 matching bases. V was trimmed by 10 bases and J by 6 bases, leaving 22 bases between them. Germline V lookup: CDR1 LNHDA, CDR2 SQIVND (reference sequence). The CDR3 totals 14 residues. The CDR3 DNA reads TGTGCCACCCGCTCCCCTGGGGGGTCTTCCGAGCAGTACTTC. It specifies CATRSPGGSSEQYF. Full variable domain (outside the CDR3, taken from reference TRBV19 and TRBJ2-7): DGGITQSPKYLFRKEGQNVTLSCEQNLNHDAMYWYRQDPGQGLRLIYYSQIVNDFQKGDIAEGYSVSREKKESFPLTVTSAQKNPTAFYLCATRSPGGSSEQYFGPGTRLTVT.

The V call is TRBV23-1, the J call TRBJ1-5, with no clear D. TRBV23-1 falls under the ORF class, with uncertain function. The CDR3 length is 15 residues. Trimming stripped 0 bases from V and 2 bases from J, with 8 bases between. The CDR3 here is CASSQSQLGNQPQHF. DNA of the CDR3: TGCGCCAGCAGTCAATCGCAGCTAGGCAATCAGCCCCAGCATTTT.

The rearrangement links TRBV6-5 to TRBJ2-1; 9 bases map to TRBD2. CDR1 and CDR2 from the germline V gene are MNHEY and SVGAGI. The CDR3 totals 14 residues. V lost 5 bases, J lost 12 bases, and 11 bases stayed unmatched. The CDR3 DNA follows: TGTGCCAGCAGTCCCGTCCTAGCGGGATTTCGGCAGTTCTTC. Translating it yields CASSPVLAGFRQFF.

The chain links TRBV6-2 or TRBV6-3 to TRBJ2-1; no clear D. Per the germline V gene, CDR1 is MNHEY and CDR2 is SVGEGT. V lost 6 bases, J lost 5 bases, and 20 bases lay in between. The CDR3 covers 16 residues. The CDR3 DNA reads as TGTGCCAGCAGCCACATGCAGCTGGAACTCAACAATGAGCAGTTCTTC. Residues: CASSHMQLELNNEQFF.

The chain recombines TRBV7-9 with TRBJ1-2; TRBD1 might be the D (6 bases). This CDR3 comprises 13 residues. V lost 7 bases to trimming and J lost 12 bases, with 21 bases between them. Germline V gives CDR1 SEHNR, CDR2 FQNEAQ (reference sequence). The CDR3 DNA reads as TGTGCCAGCACGAATGGGGCAGGGGTCGAGAACACCTTC. This sequence encodes CASTNGAGVENTF.

Of note for this clone: A junction end diverges from the germline sequence, so it may reflect a read error. The chain joins TRBV7-7 to TRBJ1-5, with 8 nucleotides matching TRBD1. Germline V gives CDR1 SSHAT, CDR2 FNYEAQ (reference sequence). The CDR3 spans 17 residues. The CDR3 sequence: CASSLKGQGLSNQPQHF. DNA of the CDR3: TGTGCTAGCAGCTTAAAAGGACAGGGCCTTAGCAATCAGCCCCAGCATTTT.